The subject of this entry is one T cell receptor (beta chain). No antigen is known for it. At the DNA level, this CDR3 is encoded by other sequences in the same sample as well. The PCR ran on 60 Vbeta and 13 Jbeta primers. Only in-frame clones appear in the TCRdb table, and some are missing; sequencing was by immunoSEQ multiplex PCR. The specimen's table records about 110,000 clones. The sample belongs to a study of cytomegalovirus exposure and HLA in healthy donors. Study-wide results and limits: For TCR beta chains, V- and J-gene trimming was later linked to a missense DCLRE1C variant. The study put 150 or so TCR beta chains on its list as cytomegalovirus-associated.

CDR3 length equals 13 residues. The V gene's germline CDR1 is SGHRS and CDR2 YFSETQ. Trimming stripped 4 bases from V and 2 bases from J, with 9 bases between. This clonotype was obtained from a man in his fifties or sixties in good health and CMV-seronegative. The source material was PBMCs. The chain combines TRBV5-1 with TRBJ2-5; possibly TRBD2 for D (6 bases). DNA of the CDR3: TGCGCCAGCAGCCCGGGGGTTCAAGAGACCCAGTACTTC. Encoded protein: CASSPGVQETQYF. Full variable domain (rest looked up from reference TRBV5-1 and TRBJ2-5): KAGVTQTPRYLIKTRGQQVTLSCSPISGHRSVSWYQQTPGQGLQFLFEYFSETQRNKGNFPGRFSGRQFSNSRSEMNVSTLELGDSALYLCASSPGVQETQYFGPGTRLLVL.